This T cell receptor (beta chain) was documented in a study of Ad26.COV2.S vaccination and SARS-CoV-2 variants. Study-level information: Intramuscularly, Ad26.COV2.S was given either once or twice, 56 days apart.

V lost 6 bases and J lost 4; bases outside the gene matches: 13. The CDR3 has 16 amino acids. CDR1 is MGHRA and CDR2 is YSYEKL in the germline V gene. The treatment is: roughly 19 received Ad26.COV2.S at low or high dose, single or two shots; 5 received placebo; per-sample allocation not given. Vaccine and placebo recipients were sampled on day 63 after the first injection. An Ad26 vector carrying the Wuhan-strain SARS-CoV-2 spike served as the vaccine. Note on this clone: The antigen remains undetermined.

Generated by immunoSEQ multiplex PCR, the TCRdb table keeps only in-frame clones and is missing some. The table lists roughly 410,000 clones, roughly four fifths of them singletons. Findings and caveats of the study: Relative to placebo recipients, vaccine recipients exhibited elevated spike-specific TCR breadth.

The genes are TRBV4-1 and TRBJ2-5; 8 bases are a match to TRBD2. The material sequenced was peripheral blood, taken in a trial of Ad26.COV2.S vaccine versus placebo. This receptor was taken from a person between 18 and 65 years old who received the Ad26.COV2.S COVID-19 vaccine or a placebo. CDR3 region: CASRAIAGRNVETQYF. CDR3 coding DNA: TGCGCCAGCAGGGCGATAGCGGGAAGGAATGTAGAGACCCAGTACTTC.